These 15 T cell receptor beta chains originate from one sample sequenced in a study of somatic mutations in cytotoxic T cells in rheumatoid arthritis. Using immunoSEQ multiplex PCR, the repertoire was profiled, and TCRdb retains in-frame clones only, with some absent. This sample yields roughly 9,800 clones, of which 70% to 90% are seen a single time; 0.85% to 1.4% belongs to the top ten. The sample taken for sequencing was CD4+ T cells sorted from blood. Receptor source: a woman aged 18-29 years with rheumatoid arthritis.

J is TRBJ1-1 and V is TRBV2; D possibly corresponds to TRBD1 (5 bases). V was trimmed by 6 bases and J by 1 base, leaving 9 bases between them. This CDR3 has 13 amino acids. Germline lookup yields CDR1 SNHLY and CDR2 FYNNEI. CDR3 loop: CASRGVGNTEAFF. CDR3 DNA sequence: TGTGCCAGCAGAGGGGTGGGGAACACTGAAGCTTTCTTT.

The CDR3 protein is CASSSPGSGNTIYF. CDR3 DNA: TGTGCCAGCAGCTCGCCGGGCTCTGGAAACACCATATATTTT. The gene calls are TRBV6-6 and TRBJ1-3; D ambiguous. CDR1 and CDR2 from the germline V gene are MNHNY and SVGAGI (reference sequence). The CDR3 is made up of 14 amino acids. V dropped 6 bases and J dropped 0 bases, with 9 bases sitting between them.

The genes are TRBV11-3 and TRBJ2-3, with D possibly matching TRBD2 (6 bases). The ends were cut back, 4 bases at V and 4 bases at J, with 6 bases in the middle. Germline CDR1 reads SGHNT; CDR2 reads YENEEA. This CDR3 spans 12 amino acids. CDR3 residues: CASSSGADTQYF. The CDR3 region has the DNA TGTGCCAGCAGCTCGGGGGCAGATACGCAGTATTTT.

The chain employs TRBV2 and TRBJ2-7; D is unresolved. This CDR3 region has 14 residues. Trimming stripped 6 bases from V and 4 bases from J, with 16 bases between. Germline V gene sequence: CDR1 SNHLY, CDR2 FYNNEI. The CDR3 DNA is TGTGCCAGCAGATACGGAGTTGGTGGGTACGAGCAGTACTTC. Its protein product is CASRYGVGGYEQYF.

The J gene is TRBJ2-1, the V gene TRBV4-2; 8 nucleotides align to TRBD2. Germline CDR1 reads LGHNA; CDR2 reads YNFKEQ. The CDR3 is 16 residues long. V trimming: 4 bases; J trimming: 0 bases; junction bases outside the gene matches: 5. The CDR3 DNA reads as TGTGCCAGCAGCCCTGGAGCGGGGGTCTCCTACAATGAGCAGTTCTTC. Protein sequence: CASSPGAGVSYNEQFF.

J is TRBJ2-5 and V is TRBV18; TRBD1 agrees at 12 bases. The CDR3 consists of 15 residues. Germline-derived CDR1 and CDR2 are KGHSH and LQKENI. The ends lost 4 bases at V and 4 bases at J; junction bases unmatched: 4. The CDR3, as DNA: TGTGCCAGCTCACGCCAGGGACAGGGGGCAGAGACCCAGTACTTC. Amino acids: CASSRQGQGAETQYF.

J is TRBJ1-3 and V is TRBV30; D is possibly TRBD1 (5 bases). Germline lookup yields CDR1 GTSNPN and CDR2 SVGIG (reference sequence). Deletions cut 3 bases from V and 0 bases from J, with 12 bases between. CDR3 length: 15 amino acids. The CDR3 nucleotides read TGTGCCTGGAGACCGGACATCATCTCTGGAAACACCATATATTTT. Its protein is CAWRPDIISGNTIYF. The whole variable domain, filled in from reference TRBV30 and TRBJ1-3, reads SQTIHQWPATLVQPVGSPLSLECTVEGTSNPNLYWYRQAAGRGLQLLFYSVGIGQISSEVPQNLSASRPQDRQFILSSKKLLLSDSGFYLCAWRPDIISGNTIYFGEGSWLTVV.

This clone was counted only a few times. The chain has TRBV4-3 and TRBJ2-3, with D tentatively TRBD2 (6 bases). The germline CDR1 and CDR2 sequences are LGHNA and YSLEER. The length of the CDR3 is 12 residues. V lost 5 bases and J 12 bases, leaving 15 bases between the germline ends. The CDR3 here is CASSGGRLRQYF. In nucleotides, the CDR3 is TGCGCCAGCAGCGGGGGGAGGCTACGACAGTATTTT.

The V and J genes are TRBV10-3 and TRBJ2-7, with 7 positions matching TRBD1. This CDR3 comprises 15 residues. V was pared by 1 base and J by 4 bases, with 7 bases of the junction left unmatched. Per germline, CDR1 ENHRY and CDR2 SYGVKD. The CDR3 loop reads CAISEFGTDGYEQYF. The DNA of the CDR3 is TGTGCCATCAGTGAGTTCGGGACAGATGGGTACGAGCAGTACTTC.

The genes are TRBV28 and TRBJ2-5, with 10 positions matching TRBD2. The CDR3 loop spans 16 amino acids. CDR1 and CDR2 (germline): MDHEN, SYDVKM. The V and J ends lost 2 bases and 7 bases, in that order; junction bases with no gene match: 10. The CDR3 here is CASSLASGGVLRTQYF. In DNA, the CDR3 is TGTGCCAGCAGTTTAGCGAGCGGGGGGGTCCTGCGGACCCAGTACTTC. Together with reference TRBV28 and TRBJ2-5, the CDR3 gives the full variable domain: DVKVTQSSRYLVKRTGEKVFLECVQDMDHENMFWYRQDPGLGLRLIYFSYDVKMKEKGDIPEGYSVSREKKERFSLILESASTNQTSMYLCASSLASGGVLRTQYFGPGTRLLVL.

The chain uses TRBV5-1 and TRBJ2-7, with 7 positions matching TRBD1. The CDR3 is made up of 12 amino acids. Germline V gene data show CDR1 as SGHRS and CDR2 as YFSETQ. V shed 4 bases, J shed 5 bases, and the junction held 3 bases outside the gene matches. CDR3: CASSEQGDEQYF. The CDR3, as DNA: TGCGCCAGCAGCGAGCAGGGGGACGAGCAGTACTTC.

The chain carries TRBV29-1 and TRBJ2-2; weak D call: TRBD2 (7 bases). The germline CDR1 and CDR2 sequences are SQVTM and ANQGSEA. This CDR3 has 14 residues. V gave up 5 bases and J gave up 6 bases, with 16 bases separating them. CDR3 nucleotides: TGCAGCGTTTCGCGGGGGCGATCCTCCGGGGAGCTGTTTTTT. Its protein is CSVSRGRSSGELFF.

V gene TRBV30 combines with J gene TRBJ2-2; 13 bases are a match to TRBD2. CDR1 and CDR2 from the germline V gene are GTSNPN and SVGIG (reference sequence). The CDR3 is made up of 17 amino acids. Trimming at V came to 1 base and at J to 6 bases, leaving 8 bases not matched to a gene. The CDR3 is CAWSGATSGRWAGELFF. DNA for the CDR3: TGTGCCTGGAGTGGCGCGACTAGCGGGAGGTGGGCCGGGGAGCTGTTTTTT.

The rearrangement uses TRBV28 and TRBJ2-7; 8 bases agree with TRBD2. Germline V gene sequence: CDR1 MDHEN, CDR2 SYDVKM. Trimming took 5 bases from V and 7 from J; bases not matched to a gene: 10. This CDR3 spans 14 amino acids. The CDR3: CASSSPAGVWEQYF. The CDR3 bases are TGTGCCAGCAGTAGCCCAGCGGGAGTATGGGAGCAGTACTTC.

This sequence joins TRBV30 and TRBJ2-5; perhaps TRBD1 as D (5 bases). The CDR3 has 14 residues. V was clipped by 1 base and J by 1 base, with 10 bases between them. CDR1 and CDR2 (germline): GTSNPN, SVGIG (reference sequence). This CDR3 reads CAWSEGISQETQYF. The CDR3 nucleotides read TGTGCCTGGAGTGAGGGGATAAGCCAAGAGACCCAGTACTTC.